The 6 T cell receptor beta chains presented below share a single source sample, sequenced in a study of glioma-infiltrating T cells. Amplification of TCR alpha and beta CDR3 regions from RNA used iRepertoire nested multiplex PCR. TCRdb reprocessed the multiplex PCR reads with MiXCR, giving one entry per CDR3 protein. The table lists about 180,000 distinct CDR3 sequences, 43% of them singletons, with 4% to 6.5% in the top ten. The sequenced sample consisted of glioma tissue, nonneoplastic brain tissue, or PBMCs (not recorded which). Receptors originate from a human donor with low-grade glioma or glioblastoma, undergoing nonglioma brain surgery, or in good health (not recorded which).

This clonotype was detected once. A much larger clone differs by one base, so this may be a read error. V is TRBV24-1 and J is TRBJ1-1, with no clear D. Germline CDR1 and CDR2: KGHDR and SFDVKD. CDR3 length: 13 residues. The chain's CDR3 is CPTRANKNTEAFF. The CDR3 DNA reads TGTCCCACCCGCGCTAACAAGAACACTGAAGCTTTCTTT.

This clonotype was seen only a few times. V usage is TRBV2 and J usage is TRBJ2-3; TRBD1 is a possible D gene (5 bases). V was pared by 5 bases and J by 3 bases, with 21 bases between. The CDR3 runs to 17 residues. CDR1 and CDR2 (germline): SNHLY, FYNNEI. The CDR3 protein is CASSRLKGVMGTDTQYF. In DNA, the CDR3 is TGTGCCAGCAGTCGTCTAAAAGGGGTAATGGGGACAGATACGCAGTATTTT.

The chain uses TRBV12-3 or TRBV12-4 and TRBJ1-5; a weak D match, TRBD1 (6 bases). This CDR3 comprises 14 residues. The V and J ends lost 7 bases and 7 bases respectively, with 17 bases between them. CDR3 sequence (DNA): TGTGCCAGCACTAAACAGGGTTCGGGGCAGCCCCAGCATTTT. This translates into CASTKQGSGQPQHF.

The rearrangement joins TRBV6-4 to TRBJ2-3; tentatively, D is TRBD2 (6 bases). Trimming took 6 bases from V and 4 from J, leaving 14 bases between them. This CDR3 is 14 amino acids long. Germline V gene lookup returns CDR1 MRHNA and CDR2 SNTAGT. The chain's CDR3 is CASSHGGPADTQYF. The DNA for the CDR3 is TGTGCCAGCAGCCACGGGGGACCGGCAGATACGCAGTATTTT.

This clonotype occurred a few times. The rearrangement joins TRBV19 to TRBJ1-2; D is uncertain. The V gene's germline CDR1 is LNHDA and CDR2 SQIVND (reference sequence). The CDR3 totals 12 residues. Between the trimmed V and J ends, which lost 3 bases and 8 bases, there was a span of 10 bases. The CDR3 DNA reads TGTGCCAGTAGTATGTACGGAGAGGGCTACACCTTC. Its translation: CASSMYGEGYTF.

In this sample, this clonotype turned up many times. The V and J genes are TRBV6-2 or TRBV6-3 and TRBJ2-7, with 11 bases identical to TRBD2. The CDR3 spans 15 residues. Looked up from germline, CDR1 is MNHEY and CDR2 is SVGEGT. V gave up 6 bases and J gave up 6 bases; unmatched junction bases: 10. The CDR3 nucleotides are TGTGCCAGCAGCCCACTAGCGGGAGTTGTAGGCGAGCAGTACTTC. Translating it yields CASSPLAGVVGEQYF.